Following are 30 T cell receptor beta chains from one sample sequenced in a study of cytomegalovirus exposure and HLA in healthy donors (TCRdb year 2017). The receptor library was made with the immunoSEQ multiplex PCR assay. For the multiplex PCR, a mixture combining 60 forward primers for TCR Vbeta segments and 13 reverse primers for TCR Jbeta segments was used. Held by TCRdb, this immuneACCESS table contains in-frame sequences only and omits some clones. Under half of the omission traces to an unresolved V gene where checked; the cause of the rest is unknown. The sample includes roughly 160,000 clones, with roughly 79% observed a single time. The ten largest clones take up 11% to 15% of the sample. Sequenced sample: PBMCs. These receptors were obtained from a man over 45 in good health and CMV-seropositive.

The J gene is TRBJ1-1, the V gene TRBV18; TRBD1 matches at 11 bases. Trimming at V came to 3 bases and at J to 3 bases, leaving 3 bases not matched to a gene. Per germline, CDR1 KGHSH and CDR2 LQKENI. The CDR3 spans 15 residues. CDR3 loop: CASSPGGQGDTEAFF. The CDR3 DNA follows: TGTGCCAGCTCACCTGGGGGACAGGGGGACACTGAAGCTTTCTTT.

The chain has TRBV6-1 and TRBJ1-4, with TRBD1 identical over 7 bases. The CDR3 is made up of 15 amino acids. Germline V CDR1 and CDR2: MNHNS, SASEGT. J gave up 7 bases and V 2 bases, and 7 bases lay outside the gene matches. The CDR3 here is CASSESTGLSEKLFF. The CDR3 DNA sequence: TGTGCCAGCAGTGAATCGACAGGGTTGAGTGAAAAACTGTTTTTT.

The rearrangement joins TRBV6-5 to TRBJ1-4, with D unclear. Germline V gene data show CDR1 as MNHEY and CDR2 as SVGAGI. CDR3 size: 16 residues. Trimming stripped 0 bases from V and 1 base from J, with 9 bases between. The CDR3 is CASSYSSWRTNEKLFF. Here the CDR3 DNA reads TGTGCCAGCAGTTACTCGTCTTGGAGAACTAATGAAAAACTGTTTTTT.

The chain joins TRBV5-1 to TRBJ1-1; TRBD1 is a possible D gene (5 bases). There are 15 residues in the CDR3. Trimming pared 4 bases from V and 6 bases from J, leaving 19 bases between. Per the germline V gene, CDR1 is SGHRS and CDR2 is YFSETQ. In DNA form, the CDR3 reads TGCGCCAGCAGCCCGGGCGCGGGAGGGGTGGCTGAAGCTTTCTTT. It encodes CASSPGAGGVAEAFF.

V is TRBV4-1 and J is TRBJ2-1; 12 bases fit TRBD1. CDR3 size: 13 residues. V was pared by 9 bases and J by 7 bases, with 4 bases of the junction left unmatched. CDR1 MGHRA and CDR2 YSYEKL come from the germline V gene. The CDR3 sequence is CASRDRGRNEQFF. The CDR3 DNA reads as TGCGCCAGTAGGGACAGGGGGCGGAATGAGCAGTTCTTC.

The chain employs TRBV6-1 and TRBJ1-4, with TRBD1 identical over 7 bases. Per germline, CDR1 MNHNS and CDR2 SASEGT. Trimming took 3 bases from V and 4 from J; bases not matched to a gene: 5. The CDR3 sequence is 15 residues long. This chain's CDR3 is CASSEGTVNNEKLFF. The CDR3 coding sequence is TGTGCCAGCAGTGAGGGGACAGTGAATAATGAAAAACTGTTTTTT.

The rearrangement uses TRBV5-5 and TRBJ1-5; unclear D gene. Germline V gene data show CDR1 as SGHKS and CDR2 as YYEKEE (reference sequence). The V end was cut by 0 bases, the J end by 5 bases, with 9 bases between. The CDR3 is 14 amino acids. CDR3: CASSLEPTHQPQHF. The DNA of the CDR3 is TGTGCCAGCAGCTTGGAACCTACGCATCAGCCCCAGCATTTT.

The table lists this clone with a few counts. The gene calls are TRBV5-6 and TRBJ1-6; the match to TRBD1 covers 9 bases. V was clipped by 1 base and J by 4 bases; unmatched bases: 3. This CDR3 has 16 residues. In germline, CDR1 is SGHDT, CDR2 YYEEEE. CDR3 DNA sequence: TGTGCCAGCAGCTTGTCGGACAGGGGATATAATTCACCCCTCCACTTT. Translation gives CASSLSDRGYNSPLHF.

V is TRBV5-8 and J is TRBJ1-2; 8 bases line up with TRBD1. This CDR3 contains 16 residues. V lost 0 bases to trimming and J lost 4 bases; unmatched junction nucleotides: 8. Looked up from germline, CDR1 is SGHTS and CDR2 is YDEGEE. The CDR3 DNA sequence: TGTGCCAGCAGCTTGGTACAGGGGGGAGGCAGCTATGGCTACACCTTC. Residues: CASSLVQGGGSYGYTF. The variable domain in full, completed from reference TRBV5-8 and TRBJ1-2, reads EAGVTQSPTHLIKTRGQQATLRCSPISGHTSVYWYQQALGLGLQFLLWYDEGEERNRGNFPPRFSGRQFPNYSSELNVNALELEDSALYLCASSLVQGGGSYGYTFGSGTRLTVV.

V and J are TRBV2 and TRBJ2-1, with a weak D call TRBD2 (6 bases). Germline lookup yields CDR1 SNHLY and CDR2 FYNNEI. V was shortened by 4 bases and J by 10 bases, with 11 bases between the two germline ends. This CDR3 has 12 residues. The CDR3, as DNA: TGTGCCAGCAGTGGTGGGGGACTCGAGCAGTTCTTC. It is translated as CASSGGGLEQFF.

This clone appeared a single time. The chain is built from TRBV5-6 and TRBJ2-3; perhaps TRBD2 as D (6 bases). CDR3 length equals 15 residues. Germline lookup yields CDR1 SGHDT and CDR2 YYEEEE. Trimming removed 4 bases at V and 2 bases at J, with 14 bases between. As DNA, the CDR3 is TGTGCCAGCAGCAGCCGGGACTTTTACACAGATACGCAGTATTTT. Its translation is CASSSRDFYTDTQYF.

For the CDR3, the DNA is TGTGCCAGCAGTTCAACCCCGGGACTCTACGAGCAGTACTTC. It encodes CASSSTPGLYEQYF. The chain has TRBV27 and TRBJ2-7; a possible D gene is TRBD2 (6 bases). The CDR3 has 14 amino acids. Trimming removed 4 bases from V and 3 bases from J, with 13 bases in between. Germline CDR1 is MNHEY and CDR2 is SMNVEV (reference sequence).

V and J are TRBV29-1 and TRBJ1-2; TRBD1 matches at 7 bases. Germline CDR1 and CDR2: SQVTM and ANQGSEA. The CDR3 sequence is 14 residues long. V was clipped by 4 bases and J by 3 bases; unmatched bases: 8. CDR3: CSVGSKQGHYGYTF. The CDR3, as DNA: TGCAGCGTTGGGAGTAAACAGGGGCACTATGGCTACACCTTC.

The chain combines TRBV9 with TRBJ1-1; D possibly corresponds to TRBD1 (5 bases). V shed 3 bases and J shed 1 base, with 16 bases lying between them. The CDR3 sequence is 16 residues long. Germline lookup yields CDR1 SGDLS and CDR2 YYNGEE. The CDR3 DNA reads as TGTGCCAGCAGCGGCGGGGGGAGTAAAGGGAACACTGAAGCTTTCTTT. Its protein product is CASSGGGSKGNTEAFF.

V is TRBV28 and J is TRBJ2-7; TRBD1 matches at 7 bases. The CDR3 contains 15 residues. Trimming cost V 5 bases and J 3 bases; bases outside gene matches: 10. CDR1 is MDHEN, CDR2 SYDVKM, per germline. The CDR3 DNA sequence: TGTGCCAGCAGTCGACCCGGACAGGCGAGCTACGAGCAGTACTTC. The encoded protein is CASSRPGQASYEQYF.

The J gene is TRBJ1-5, the V gene TRBV27; a weak D match, TRBD1 (5 bases). Trimming left V 5 bases short and J 3 bases short, with 14 bases between. Germline assignment: CDR1 MNHEY and CDR2 SMNVEV (reference sequence). CDR3 length equals 15 residues. The CDR3 reads CASSKKRGPNQPQHF. In nucleotides, the CDR3 is TGTGCCAGCAGTAAGAAAAGGGGTCCCAATCAGCCCCAGCATTTT.

The chain carries TRBV9 and TRBJ1-3, with D perhaps matching TRBD1 (6 bases). Germline CDR1 SGDLS, CDR2 YYNGEE. This CDR3 contains 17 residues. Trimming cost V 3 bases and J 0 bases, with 16 bases left between them. The CDR3 loop reads CASSEGTQGFSGNTIYF. The CDR3 nucleotides read TGTGCCAGCAGCGAGGGAACACAGGGTTTCTCTGGAAACACCATATATTTT.

This sequence joins TRBV9 and TRBJ2-7; D may be TRBD2 (5 bases). The CDR3 runs 16 residues. CDR1 and CDR2 from the germline V gene are SGDLS and YYNGEE. The ends were cut back, 0 bases at V and 6 bases at J, with 19 bases in the middle. CDR3 sequence: CASSVAEFLNEGEQYF. The DNA of the CDR3 is TGTGCCAGCAGCGTAGCTGAATTCTTAAACGAGGGCGAGCAGTACTTC.

This chain joins TRBV25-1 and TRBJ2-2; maybe TRBD1 (5 bases). V was cut by 4 bases and J by 2 bases, with 11 bases left in between. This CDR3 has 15 residues. Germline CDR1 reads MGHDK; CDR2 reads SYGVNS. The CDR3 region has the DNA TGTGCCAGCAGTGTTTGGGGCCCAAACACCGGGGAGCTGTTTTTT. Translated, it gives CASSVWGPNTGELFF.

The rearrangement links TRBV7-8 to TRBJ1-1; D is possibly TRBD1 (5 bases). Trimming removed 7 bases from V and 1 base from J, with 13 bases in between. The CDR3 contains 14 residues. Germline lookup yields CDR1 SGHVS and CDR2 FQNEAQ. In DNA form, the CDR3 reads TGTGCCAGCATCCTCGGGGGAGGGAACACTGAAGCTTTCTTT. Amino acid sequence: CASILGGGNTEAFF.

This clone has a handful of counts. V usage is TRBV6-1 and J usage is TRBJ1-4; D gene uncertain. The CDR3 contains 13 residues. V dropped 6 bases and J dropped 0 bases, with 5 bases sitting between them. Per germline, CDR1 MNHNS and CDR2 SASEGT. The CDR3, as DNA: TGTGCCAGCAGGCGGGCAACTAATGAAAAACTGTTTTTT. Its translation: CASRRATNEKLFF.

This chain joins TRBV5-6 and TRBJ2-7, with a weak D call TRBD1 (5 bases). V shed 4 bases and J shed 7 bases, with 15 bases lying between them. The CDR3 loop spans 13 amino acids. The V gene's germline CDR1 is SGHDT and CDR2 YYEEEE. The CDR3 DNA follows: TGTGCCAGCAGCGCTGGGGCTCCCGGAGAGCAGTACGTC. Translating gives CASSAGAPGEQYV.

The CDR3 DNA is TGCATTCTCCGGGGAAACAATGAGCAGTTCTTC. Protein product: CILRGNNEQFF. The chain is built from TRBV29-1 and TRBJ2-1; tentative D call: TRBD2 (5 bases). The CDR3 extends over 11 amino acids. CDR1 and CDR2 from the germline V gene are SQVTM and ANQGSEA.

This chain uses TRBV4-2 with TRBJ1-1, with D perhaps TRBD1 (6 bases). The CDR3 extends over 15 amino acids. CDR1 is LGHNA, CDR2 YNFKEQ, per germline. With 0 bases removed from V and 4 bases from J, the gap between germline ends came to 12 bases. CDR3 coding DNA: TGTGCCAGCAGCCAAGAGGGCGGGGGCGTCACTGAAGCTTTCTTT. It is translated as CASSQEGGGVTEAFF.

The chain uses TRBV10-1 and TRBJ2-3; D may be TRBD2 (6 bases). The CDR3 sequence is 13 residues long. The V and J ends lost 0 bases and 8 bases respectively, with 9 bases between them. Germline V gene lookup returns CDR1 WNHNN and CDR2 SYGVQD (reference sequence). The CDR3 nucleotides are TGCGCCAGCAGTGAGTCGGGGGGAGGTACGCAGTATTTT. As protein: CASSESGGGTQYF.

The chain employs TRBV9 and TRBJ2-2, with D perhaps TRBD2 (7 bases). The CDR3 sequence is 16 residues long. Trimming stripped 3 bases from V and 0 bases from J, with 12 bases between. Germline assignment: CDR1 SGDLS and CDR2 YYNGEE. Here the CDR3 reads CASSATGGPNTGELFF. The CDR3 DNA sequence: TGTGCCAGCAGCGCCACGGGGGGCCCGAACACCGGGGAGCTGTTTTTT.

The chain is built from TRBV10-1 and TRBJ1-2; possible D gene TRBD1, 6 bases. V gave up 3 bases and J gave up 5 bases, with 16 bases separating them. CDR3 length: 15 amino acids. Germline CDR1 is WNHNN and CDR2 is SYGVQD (reference sequence). The CDR3 region is CASSEGTTLGYGYTF. Written as DNA, the CDR3 is TGCGCCAGCAGTGAAGGGACAACGTTAGGGTATGGCTACACCTTC.

V and J are TRBV6-4 and TRBJ2-3; 10 bases are shared with TRBD2. The ends lost 8 bases at V and 4 bases at J; junction bases unmatched: 9. The germline gives CDR1 MRHNA, CDR2 SNTAGT. The CDR3 has 15 amino acids. CDR3 sequence: CASSRVAGGSDTQYF. The DNA of the CDR3 is TGTGCCAGCTCCCGGGTAGCGGGGGGTTCAGATACGCAGTATTTT.

This sequence joins TRBV11-2 and TRBJ2-3; the D gene is possibly TRBD1 (5 bases). Germline V gene sequence: CDR1 SGHAT, CDR2 FQNNGV. The CDR3 runs 13 residues. The germline V and J ends were trimmed by 4 bases and 4 bases, with 9 bases remaining between them. The CDR3 here is CASSSQGPDTQYF. CDR3 DNA sequence: TGTGCCAGCAGCTCCCAGGGTCCAGATACGCAGTATTTT.

The chain uses TRBV6-4 and TRBJ2-5; tentatively, D is TRBD2 (7 bases). V dropped 5 bases and J dropped 4 bases, with 17 bases sitting between them. The germline CDR1 and CDR2 sequences are MRHNA and SNTAGT. The CDR3 is 15 amino acids. The CDR3: CASSRGGARGETQYF. In nucleotides, the CDR3 is TGTGCCAGCAGTAGAGGGGGGGCCCGGGGAGAGACCCAGTACTTC.